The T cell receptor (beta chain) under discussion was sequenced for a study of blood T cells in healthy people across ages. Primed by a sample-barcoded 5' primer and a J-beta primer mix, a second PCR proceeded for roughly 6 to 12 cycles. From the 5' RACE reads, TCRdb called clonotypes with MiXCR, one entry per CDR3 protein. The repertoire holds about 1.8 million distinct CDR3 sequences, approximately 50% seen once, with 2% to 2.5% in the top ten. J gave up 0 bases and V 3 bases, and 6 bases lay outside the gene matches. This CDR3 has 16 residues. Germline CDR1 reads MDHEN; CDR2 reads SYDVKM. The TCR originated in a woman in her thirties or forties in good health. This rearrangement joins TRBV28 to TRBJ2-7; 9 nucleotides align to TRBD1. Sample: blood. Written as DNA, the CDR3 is TGTGCCAGCAGTTTTTTAAGGGGACAGGGCTCCTACGAGCAGTACTTC. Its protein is CASSFLRGQGSYEQYF.